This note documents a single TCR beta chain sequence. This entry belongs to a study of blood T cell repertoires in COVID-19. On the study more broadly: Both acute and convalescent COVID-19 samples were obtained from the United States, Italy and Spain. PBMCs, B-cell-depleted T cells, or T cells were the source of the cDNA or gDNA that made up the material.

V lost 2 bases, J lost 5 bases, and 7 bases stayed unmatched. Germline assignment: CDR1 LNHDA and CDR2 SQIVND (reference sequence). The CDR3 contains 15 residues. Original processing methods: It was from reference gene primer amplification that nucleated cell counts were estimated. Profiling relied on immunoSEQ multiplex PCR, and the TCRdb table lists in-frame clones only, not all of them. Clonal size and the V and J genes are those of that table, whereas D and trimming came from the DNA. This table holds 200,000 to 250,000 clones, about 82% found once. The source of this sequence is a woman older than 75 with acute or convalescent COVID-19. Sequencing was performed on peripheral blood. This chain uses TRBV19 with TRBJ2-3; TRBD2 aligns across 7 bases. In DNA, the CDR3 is TGTGCCAGTAGTATAAGCGGGGCCCACGAAGATACGCAGTATTTT. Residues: CASSISGAHEDTQYF.